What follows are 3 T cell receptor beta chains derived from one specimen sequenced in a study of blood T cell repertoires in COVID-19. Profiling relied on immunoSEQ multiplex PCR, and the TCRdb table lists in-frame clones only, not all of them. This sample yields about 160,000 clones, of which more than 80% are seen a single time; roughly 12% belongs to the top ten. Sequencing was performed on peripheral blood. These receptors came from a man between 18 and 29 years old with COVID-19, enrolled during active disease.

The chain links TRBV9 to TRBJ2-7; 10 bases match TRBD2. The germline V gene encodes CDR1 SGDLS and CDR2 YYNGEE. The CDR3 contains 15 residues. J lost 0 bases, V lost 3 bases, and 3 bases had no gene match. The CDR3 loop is CASSAGLAYSYEQYF. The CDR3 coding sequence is TGTGCCAGCAGCGCGGGACTAGCGTACTCCTACGAGCAGTACTTC.

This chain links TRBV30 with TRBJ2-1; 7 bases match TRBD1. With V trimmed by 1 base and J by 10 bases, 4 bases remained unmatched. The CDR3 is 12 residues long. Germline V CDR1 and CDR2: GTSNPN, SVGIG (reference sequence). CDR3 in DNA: TGTGCCTGGAGTGGGGACAGACCAGAGCAGTTCTTC. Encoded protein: CAWSGDRPEQFF. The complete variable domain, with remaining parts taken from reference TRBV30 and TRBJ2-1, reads SQTIHQWPATLVQPVGSPLSLECTVEGTSNPNLYWYRQAAGRGLQLLFYSVGIGQISSEVPQNLSASRPQDRQFILSSKKLLLSDSGFYLCAWSGDRPEQFFGPGTRLTVL.

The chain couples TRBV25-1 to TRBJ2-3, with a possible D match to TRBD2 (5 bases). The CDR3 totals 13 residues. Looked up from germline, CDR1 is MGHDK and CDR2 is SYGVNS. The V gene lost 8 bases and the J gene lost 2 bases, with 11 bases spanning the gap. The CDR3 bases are TGTGCCAGCCGAGGACTTCCCACAGATACGCAGTATTTT. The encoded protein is CASRGLPTDTQYF.